The 10 T cell receptor beta chains given below trace back to one sample, sequenced in a study of Graves' ophthalmopathy and Graves' hyperthyroidism. CDR3 regions of TCR beta were amplified from RNA transcripts. Amplification began with first-round RT-PCR using HTBI primers, then second-round multiplex PCR was performed. TCRdb redid the calling of the multiplex PCR reads with MiXCR, one entry per CDR3 protein. In the table there are roughly 600,000 distinct CDR3 sequences, about 35% of which are singletons. Sequenced: peripheral blood or thyroid tissue (not recorded which). These receptors all come from an adult man with Graves' hyperthyroidism.

In regard to this clonotype: Its ends do not fully match the called genes, so a read error is possible. J is TRBJ1-1 and V is TRBV25-1, with D hard to call. CDR1 is MGHDK, CDR2 SYGVNS, per germline. CDR3 length: 15 amino acids. The CDR3 sequence is CASSESHSMNTEASF. As DNA, the CDR3 is TGCGCCAGCAGTGAATCCCACAGCATGAACACTGAAGCTTCCTTT.

J is TRBJ1-2 and V is TRBV7-9; D is ambiguous. The V and J ends lost 5 bases and 6 bases respectively, with 16 bases between them. The CDR3 runs to 14 residues. The V gene's germline CDR1 is SEHNR and CDR2 FQNEAQ (reference sequence). The CDR3 here is CASSPRLAFHGYTF. The DNA for the CDR3 is TGTGCCAGCAGCCCCAGACTAGCGTTCCATGGCTACACCTTC.

This clonotype was seen ten or more times. J is TRBJ2-2 and V is TRBV5-1, with 9 bases identical to TRBD2. Germline values: CDR1 SGHRS, CDR2 YFSETQ. V lost 4 bases, J lost 1 base, and 2 bases stayed unmatched. CDR3 length equals 15 residues. CDR3 nucleotide sequence: TGCGCCAGCAGCATTAGCGGGGGGAACACCGGGGAGCTGTTTTTT. Translating gives CASSISGGNTGELFF.

The rearrangement joins TRBV2 to TRBJ2-1; tentatively, D is TRBD1 or TRBD2 (6 bases each). With 4 bases removed from V and 7 bases from J, the gap between germline ends came to 17 bases. The CDR3 is 15 residues long. Germline assignment: CDR1 SNHLY and CDR2 FYNNEI. CDR3 DNA: TGTGCCAGCAGTGTAAAGGGGGGCGCGGGGAATGAGCAGTTCTTC. Translated, it gives CASSVKGGAGNEQFF.

This clonotype was recorded many times. V gene TRBV7-8 combines with J gene TRBJ2-7; D is uncertain. The CDR3 covers 15 residues. The germline gives CDR1 SGHVS, CDR2 FQNEAQ. Trimming removed 1 base from V and 0 bases from J, with 10 bases in between. CDR3 amino acids: CASSLGRAVSYEQYF. For the CDR3, the DNA is TGTGCCAGCAGCTTAGGTCGGGCGGTCTCCTACGAGCAGTACTTC.

This clonotype was seen ten or more times. This rearrangement joins TRBV9 to TRBJ2-7; 9 bases agree with TRBD1. The CDR3 consists of 15 residues. Germline V gives CDR1 SGDLS, CDR2 YYNGEE. With V trimmed by 3 bases and J by 0 bases, 4 bases remained unmatched. CDR3 in amino acids: CASSAGQGRSYEQYF. For the CDR3, the DNA is TGTGCCAGCAGCGCCGGACAGGGGCGCTCCTACGAGCAGTACTTC.

Worth noting for this clonotype: Just one base apart from a much larger clone, this may be a read error. This chain joins TRBV19 and TRBJ2-7, with D hard to call. This CDR3 region has 13 residues. The germline V gene has CDR1 LNHDA and CDR2 SQIVND (reference sequence). CDR3 loop: CAGSTERRQEQYF. CDR3 nucleotide sequence: TGTGCCGGTAGTACTGAAAGGCGCCAGGAGCAGTACTTC.

In this sample, this clonotype turned up many times. The chain joins TRBV12-3 or TRBV12-4 to TRBJ2-7; TRBD1 matches at 8 bases. The CDR3 consists of 14 residues. J lost 5 bases, V lost 1 base, and 4 bases had no gene match. The CDR3: CASSLGTGSHEQYF. The CDR3 DNA reads as TGTGCCAGCAGTTTAGGGACAGGGAGCCACGAGCAGTACTTC.

This clonotype was seen many times. The chain employs TRBV10-3 and TRBJ2-5; 8 bases are a match to TRBD2. Germline V CDR1 and CDR2: ENHRY, SYGVKD. The CDR3 is made up of 16 amino acids. V lost 0 bases, J lost 5 bases, and 8 bases stayed unmatched. The CDR3 loop reads CAISESTGGIMETQYF. In DNA form, the CDR3 reads TGTGCCATCAGTGAGTCGACGGGAGGGATTATGGAGACCCAGTACTTC.

On this clonotype: A read error may explain this, as a much larger clone is one base away. The chain joins TRBV19 to TRBJ1-1; D is unclear. Germline CDR1 reads LNHDA; CDR2 reads SQIVND (reference sequence). This CDR3 comprises 15 residues. Deletions cut 9 bases from V and 1 base from J, with 18 bases between. The CDR3 reads CASSFRGVANTEAFF. In nucleotides, the CDR3 is TGTGCCAGCAGCTTCCGTGGCGTAGCGAACACTGAAGCTTTCTTT.